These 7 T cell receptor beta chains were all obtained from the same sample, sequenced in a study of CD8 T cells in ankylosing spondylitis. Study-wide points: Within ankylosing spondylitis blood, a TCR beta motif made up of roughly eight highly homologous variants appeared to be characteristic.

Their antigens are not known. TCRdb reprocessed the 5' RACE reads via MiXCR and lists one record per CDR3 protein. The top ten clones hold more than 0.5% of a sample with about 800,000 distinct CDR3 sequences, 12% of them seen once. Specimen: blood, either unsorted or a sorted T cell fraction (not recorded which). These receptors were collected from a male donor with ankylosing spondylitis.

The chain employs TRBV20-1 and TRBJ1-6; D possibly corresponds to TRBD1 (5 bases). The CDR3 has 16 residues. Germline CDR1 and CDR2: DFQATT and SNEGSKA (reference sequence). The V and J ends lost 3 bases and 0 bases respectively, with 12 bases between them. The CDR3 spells CSASQGRGSYNSPLHF. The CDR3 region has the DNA TGCAGTGCTAGTCAGGGACGGGGCTCCTATAATTCACCCCTCCACTTT.

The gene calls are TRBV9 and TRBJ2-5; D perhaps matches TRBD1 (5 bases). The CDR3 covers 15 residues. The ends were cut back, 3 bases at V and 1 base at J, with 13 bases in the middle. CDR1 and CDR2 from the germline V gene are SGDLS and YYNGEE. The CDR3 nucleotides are TGTGCCAGCAGCGCCAGGGTTGATACCCAAGAGACCCAGTACTTC. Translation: CASSARVDTQETQYF.

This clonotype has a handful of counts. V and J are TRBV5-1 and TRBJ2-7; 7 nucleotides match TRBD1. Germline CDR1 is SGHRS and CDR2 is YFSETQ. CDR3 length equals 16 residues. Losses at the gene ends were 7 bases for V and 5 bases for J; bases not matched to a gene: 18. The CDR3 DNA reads TGCGCCAGCGCCCATCTAGAGGGGGCTATTAATCACGAGCAGTACTTC. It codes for CASAHLEGAINHEQYF.

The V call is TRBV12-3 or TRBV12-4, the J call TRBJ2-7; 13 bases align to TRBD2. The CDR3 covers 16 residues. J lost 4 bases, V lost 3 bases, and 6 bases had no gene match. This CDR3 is CASSFTSGRAWYEQYF. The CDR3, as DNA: TGTGCCAGCAGTTTTACTAGCGGGAGGGCCTGGTACGAGCAGTACTTC.

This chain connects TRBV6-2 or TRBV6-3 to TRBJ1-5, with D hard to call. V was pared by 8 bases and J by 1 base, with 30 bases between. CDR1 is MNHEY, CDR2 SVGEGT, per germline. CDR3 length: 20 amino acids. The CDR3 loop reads CASPLGEGNSEFESNQPQHF. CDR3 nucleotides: TGTGCCAGCCCCCTCGGAGAGGGTAATTCGGAATTCGAGAGCAATCAGCCCCAGCATTTT.

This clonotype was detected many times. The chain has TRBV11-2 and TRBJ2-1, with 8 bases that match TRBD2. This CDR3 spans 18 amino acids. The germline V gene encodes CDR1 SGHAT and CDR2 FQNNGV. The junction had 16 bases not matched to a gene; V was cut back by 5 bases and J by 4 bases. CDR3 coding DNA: TGTGCCAGCAGCCTAATAGATCCTCTAGCGGGCGTGTACAATGAGCAGTTCTTC. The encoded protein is CASSLIDPLAGVYNEQFF. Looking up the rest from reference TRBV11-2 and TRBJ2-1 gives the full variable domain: EAGVAQSPRYKIIEKRQSVAFWCNPISGHATLYWYQQILGQGPKLLIQFQNNGVVDDSQLPKDRFSAERLKGVDSTLKIQPAKLEDSAVYLCASSLIDPLAGVYNEQFFGPGTRLTVL.

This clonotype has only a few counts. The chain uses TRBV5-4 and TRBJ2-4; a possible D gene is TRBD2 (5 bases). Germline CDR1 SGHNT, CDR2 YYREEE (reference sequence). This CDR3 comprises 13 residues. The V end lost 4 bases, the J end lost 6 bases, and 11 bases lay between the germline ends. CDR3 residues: CASSTGKGNIQYF. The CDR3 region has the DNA TGTGCCAGCAGCACCGGGAAGGGAAACATTCAGTACTTC.